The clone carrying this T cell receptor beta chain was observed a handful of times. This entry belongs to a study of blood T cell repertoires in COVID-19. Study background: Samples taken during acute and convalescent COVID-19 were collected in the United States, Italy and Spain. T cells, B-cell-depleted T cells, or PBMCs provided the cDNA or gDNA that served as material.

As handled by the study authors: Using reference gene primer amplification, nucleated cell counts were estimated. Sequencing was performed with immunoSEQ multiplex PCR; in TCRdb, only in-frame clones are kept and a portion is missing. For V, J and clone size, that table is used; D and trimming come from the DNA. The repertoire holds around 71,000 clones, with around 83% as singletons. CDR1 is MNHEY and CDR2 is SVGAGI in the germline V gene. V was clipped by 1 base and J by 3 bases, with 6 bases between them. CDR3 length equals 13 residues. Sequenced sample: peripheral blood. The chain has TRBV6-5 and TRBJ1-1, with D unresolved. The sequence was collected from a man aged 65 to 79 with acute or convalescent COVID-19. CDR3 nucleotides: TGTGCCAGCAGTTACTACGGGGACACTGAAGCTTTCTTT. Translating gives CASSYYGDTEAFF.